A single sample is the source of the 24 T cell receptor beta chains below, sequenced in a study of cytomegalovirus exposure and HLA in healthy donors. The primer mix had 60 Vbeta and 13 Jbeta primers. The assay was immunoSEQ multiplex PCR, and TCRdb's table has in-frame clones only and misses some. Among approximately 110,000 clones listed, about 73% were seen once. Sequenced material: PBMCs. These TCRs come from a woman aged 50 to 60 in good health and CMV-seropositive.

V and J are TRBV9 and TRBJ1-2; a weak D match, TRBD1 (5 bases). CDR3 length: 14 amino acids. CDR1 and CDR2 from the germline V gene are SGDLS and YYNGEE. The germline V and J ends were trimmed by 0 bases and 4 bases, with 10 bases remaining between them. The CDR3 DNA follows: TGTGCCAGCAGCGTAGGCGCAGGGCCCTATGGCTACACCTTC. Amino acids: CASSVGAGPYGYTF.

This chain's CDR3 is CASSLLQGSEGHYGYTF. The CDR3 nucleotides are TGTGCCAGCAGTTTATTACAGGGTTCGGAAGGTCACTATGGCTACACCTTC. This sequence joins TRBV28 and TRBJ1-2; perhaps TRBD1 as D (6 bases). This CDR3 region has 17 residues. The ends were cut back, 1 base at V and 3 bases at J, with 18 bases in the middle. Germline values: CDR1 MDHEN, CDR2 SYDVKM.

J is TRBJ2-2 and V is TRBV5-4; 13 nucleotides line up with TRBD2. The CDR3 contains 20 residues. The germline gives CDR1 SGHNT, CDR2 YYREEE (reference sequence). The V gene end was trimmed by 0 bases and the J gene end by 1 base; junction bases not matched to a gene: 9. For the CDR3, the DNA is TGTGCCAGCAGCTTGGCCAGCAGGACTAGCGGGGGACAGAACACCGGGGAGCTGTTTTTT. As protein: CASSLASRTSGGQNTGELFF.

This clone was recorded only once. The chain is built from TRBV19 and TRBJ1-1; 7 bases are a match to TRBD1. Germline CDR1 LNHDA, CDR2 SQIVND (reference sequence). This CDR3 comprises 14 residues. Trimming cost V 5 bases and J 6 bases; bases outside gene matches: 9. The CDR3 protein is CASSWGQNRPEAFF. DNA for the CDR3: TGTGCCAGTAGTTGGGGACAGAATCGCCCTGAAGCTTTCTTT.

The V call is TRBV5-6, the J call TRBJ1-4; 9 nucleotides agree with TRBD1. Trimming removed 0 bases from V and 7 bases from J; junction bases left unmatched: 1. Per the germline V gene, CDR1 is SGHDT and CDR2 is YYEEEE. The CDR3 loop spans 14 amino acids. CDR3 bases: TGTGCCAGCAGCTTGGGACAGGGGGGTGAAAAACTGTTTTTT. Protein product: CASSLGQGGEKLFF.

The V gene is TRBV9, the J gene TRBJ2-1, with TRBD2 as a possible D gene (6 bases). The CDR3 has 16 residues. From germline, CDR1 is SGDLS and CDR2 YYNGEE. Trimming left V 3 bases short and J 3 bases short, with 16 bases between. CDR3 loop: CASSASWPGGYNEQFF. DNA of the CDR3: TGTGCCAGCAGCGCCTCCTGGCCCGGGGGCTACAATGAGCAGTTCTTC.

As to this clone: At one boundary the junction diverges from the germline segment, which might be a read error. This chain connects TRBV7-9 to TRBJ1-4, with unresolved D. Germline assignment: CDR1 SEHNR and CDR2 FQNEAQ (reference sequence). CDR3 length: 14 amino acids. The CDR3 spells CSSSLGRHHEKLFF. The CDR3 region has the DNA TGTTCCAGCAGCTTAGGCAGGCATCATGAAAAACTGTTTTTT.

In the case of this clone: Mismatch with germline at one junction end may stem from a read error. The chain couples TRBV19 to TRBJ2-7, with D possibly being TRBD2 (6 bases). The CDR3 has 13 amino acids. Germline lookup yields CDR1 LNHDA and CDR2 SQIVND (reference sequence). CDR3 bases: TGTGCCAGTAGTTCCCAAAATGGAGGGGAGCGGTACTTC. As protein: CASSSQNGGERYF.

V gene TRBV5-1 combines with J gene TRBJ1-4, with no clear D. The length of the CDR3 is 14 residues. Trimming left V 0 bases short and J 5 bases short, with 8 bases between. CDR1 and CDR2 (germline): SGHRS, YFSETQ. Written as DNA, the CDR3 is TGCGCCAGCAGCTTGGACAGTTGGAATGAAAAACTGTTTTTT. It encodes CASSLDSWNEKLFF.

The chain employs TRBV9 and TRBJ2-5, with D possibly TRBD2 on 5 matching bases. The V and J ends lost 0 bases and 6 bases respectively, with 15 bases between them. There are 15 residues in the CDR3. In germline, CDR1 is SGDLS, CDR2 YYNGEE. CDR3 amino acids: CASSVDRAREKTQYF. CDR3 bases: TGTGCCAGCAGCGTAGACAGAGCTAGGGAGAAGACCCAGTACTTC.

The chain has TRBV7-3 and TRBJ2-1; 9 nucleotides agree with TRBD2. Trimming cost V 0 bases and J 9 bases; bases outside gene matches: 6. Per germline, CDR1 SGHTA and CDR2 FQGTGA. This CDR3 has 15 amino acids. The chain's CDR3 is CASSLTGLARSEQFF. As DNA, the CDR3 is TGTGCCAGCAGCTTAACGGGACTAGCAAGGAGTGAGCAGTTCTTC.

This clone was counted only a few times. This sequence joins TRBV11-2 and TRBJ2-7, with 11 positions matching TRBD1. With V trimmed by 5 bases and J by 7 bases, 7 bases remained unmatched. This CDR3 has 14 amino acids. Germline V lookup: CDR1 SGHAT, CDR2 FQNNGV. CDR3 loop: CASSPGQGALEQYF. In DNA form, the CDR3 reads TGTGCCAGCAGCCCCGGACAGGGGGCTTTAGAGCAGTACTTC.

The chain recombines TRBV11-2 with TRBJ2-5, with D possibly being TRBD2 (6 bases). CDR3 length: 15 amino acids. Looked up from germline, CDR1 is SGHAT and CDR2 is FQNNGV. V lost 5 bases and J lost 2, with 15 bases in between. The CDR3 nucleotides are TGTGCCAGCAGCCTCAGTAGTGGGGGGCAAGAGACCCAGTACTTC. Protein sequence: CASSLSSGGQETQYF.

The chain employs TRBV6-5 and TRBJ2-7; 7 bases match TRBD2. Germline V gene sequence: CDR1 MNHEY, CDR2 SVGAGI. Trimming at V came to 4 bases and at J to 5 bases, leaving 8 bases not matched to a gene. There are 14 residues in the CDR3. CDR3 residues: CASSSGTTRNEQYF. The CDR3 DNA reads TGTGCCAGCAGTTCCGGGACTACCAGGAACGAGCAGTACTTC.

The gene calls are TRBV5-1 and TRBJ2-5, with 7 bases matching TRBD1. V shed 2 bases, J shed 0 bases, and the junction held 7 bases outside the gene matches. CDR3 length: 16 residues. Germline V lookup: CDR1 SGHRS, CDR2 YFSETQ. The CDR3 DNA follows: TGCGCCAGCAGCTTCATGCCAGGGGGAGACCAAGAGACCCAGTACTTC. Protein sequence: CASSFMPGGDQETQYF.

V gene TRBV30 combines with J gene TRBJ1-5; TRBD1 is a possible D gene (6 bases). The CDR3 extends over 16 amino acids. Germline CDR1 and CDR2: GTSNPN and SVGIG (reference sequence). Trimming took 0 bases from V and 0 from J, leaving 12 bases between them. The CDR3 region is CAWSVRTDYSNQPQHF. The CDR3 nucleotides read TGTGCCTGGAGTGTTCGGACAGATTATAGCAATCAGCCCCAGCATTTT.

The rearrangement joins TRBV7-8 to TRBJ1-2; 10 bases align to TRBD1. This CDR3 has 15 residues. Germline lookup yields CDR1 SGHVS and CDR2 FQNEAQ. Trimming removed 5 bases from V and 6 bases from J; junction bases left unmatched: 9. The CDR3 bases are TGTGCCAGCAGCCCCCTCGCCGGGACAGGGGATGGCTACACCTTC. Protein sequence: CASSPLAGTGDGYTF.

This clone came up once. The J gene is TRBJ1-5, the V gene TRBV29-1; 10 nucleotides match TRBD1. With V trimmed by 6 bases and J by 2 bases, 7 bases remained unmatched. CDR1 SQVTM and CDR2 ANQGSEA come from the germline V gene. The CDR3 length is 15 residues. CDR3 loop: CSVAGTGAGNQPQHF. CDR3 DNA sequence: TGCAGCGTGGCCGGGACAGGGGCGGGCAATCAGCCCCAGCATTTT. Supplemented by reference TRBV29-1 and TRBJ1-5, the full variable domain reads SAVISQKPSRDICQRGTSLTIQCQVDSQVTMMFWYRQQPGQSLTLIATANQGSEATYESGFVIDKFPISRPNLTFSTLTVSNMSPEDSSIYLCSVAGTGAGNQPQHFGDGTRLSIL.

The chain uses TRBV11-1 and TRBJ1-1; weak D call: TRBD1 (5 bases). From germline, CDR1 is SGHAT and CDR2 FQDESV (reference sequence). This CDR3 has 14 amino acids. V lost 5 bases to trimming and J lost 1 base, with 11 bases between them. CDR3 in DNA: TGTGCCAGCAGCCCAGAGACAGAGAACACTGAAGCTTTCTTT. Amino acids: CASSPETENTEAFF. Full variable domain (remainder filled in from reference TRBV11-1 and TRBJ1-1): EAEVAQSPRYKITEKSQAVAFWCDPISGHATLYWYRQILGQGPELLVQFQDESVVDDSQLPKDRFSAERLKGVDSTLKIQPAELGDSAMYLCASSPETENTEAFFGQGTRLTVV.

The chain has TRBV4-2 and TRBJ1-2, with a possible D match to TRBD1 (6 bases). V was trimmed by 2 bases and J by 0 bases, leaving 16 bases between them. The CDR3 is 17 amino acids. Germline V gene data show CDR1 as LGHNA and CDR2 as YNFKEQ. The CDR3 nucleotides read TGTGCCAGCAGCCAAACCACCGGGACACCCACTAACTATGGCTACACCTTC. Its translation is CASSQTTGTPTNYGYTF.

Note on this clone: Germline is not matched at one junction end, which may reflect a read error. In DNA, the CDR3 is TGTGTCAGCAAAAGACTAGCGGGGGATTACAATGAGCAGTTCTTC. Translation gives CVSKRLAGDYNEQFF. V is TRBV2 and J is TRBJ2-1, with TRBD2 matching over 12 bases. Germline CDR1 SNHLY, CDR2 FYNNEI. The length of the CDR3 is 15 residues.

V usage is TRBV18 and J usage is TRBJ2-3, with D maybe TRBD2 (5 bases). This CDR3 is built from 18 residues. Germline V gives CDR1 KGHSH, CDR2 LQKENI. V gave up 0 bases and J gave up 0 bases, with 16 bases separating them. The CDR3 DNA follows: TGTGCCAGCTCACCACCGTTAATCGGGGATTCTAGCACAGATACGCAGTATTTT. Protein sequence: CASSPPLIGDSSTDTQYF.

The chain carries TRBV6-5 and TRBJ1-3, with 8 positions matching TRBD1. The CDR3 length is 13 residues. Germline trimming cut 9 bases from V and 2 bases from J; bases unmatched to any gene: 3. Germline CDR1 MNHEY, CDR2 SVGAGI. Here the CDR3 reads CASLTGAGNTIYF. DNA for the CDR3: TGTGCCAGTTTGACAGGGGCTGGAAACACCATATATTTT.

This clone turned up a few times. The J gene is TRBJ2-2, the V gene TRBV10-1, with D tentatively TRBD1 (6 bases). CDR1 and CDR2 (germline): WNHNN, SYGVQD (reference sequence). Trimming took off 9 bases at V and 1 base at J, with 12 bases between the two ends. The CDR3 runs 14 residues. The CDR3: CASAQGQNTGELFF. The DNA for the CDR3 is TGCGCCAGTGCACAGGGACAGAACACCGGGGAGCTGTTTTTT.